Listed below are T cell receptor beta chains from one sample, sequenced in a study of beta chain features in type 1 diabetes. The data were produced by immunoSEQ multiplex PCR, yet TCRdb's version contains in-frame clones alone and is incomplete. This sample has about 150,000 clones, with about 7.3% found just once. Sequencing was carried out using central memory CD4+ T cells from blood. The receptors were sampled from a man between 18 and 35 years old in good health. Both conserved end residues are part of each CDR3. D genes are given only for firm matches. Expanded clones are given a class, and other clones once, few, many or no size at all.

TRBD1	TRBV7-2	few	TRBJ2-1	CASSLTTGVGFLNEQFF	TGTGCCAGCAGCTTAACAACAGGGGTTGGCTTCCTAAATGAGCAGTTCTTC
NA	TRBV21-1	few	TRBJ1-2	CASSKGWGERGYTF	TGTGCCAGCAGCAAAGGGTGGGGGGAACGAGGCTACACCTTC
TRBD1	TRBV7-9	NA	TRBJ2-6	CASSLTGGAGANVLTF	TGTGCCAGCAGCTTGACAGGGGGCGCTGGGGCCAACGTCCTGACTTTC
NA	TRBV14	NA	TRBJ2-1	CASSQGGGRGNEQFF	TGTGCCAGCAGCCAAGGGGGGGGCAGGGGAAATGAGCAGTTCTTC
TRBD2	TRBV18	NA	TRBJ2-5	CASSPQYGRETQYF	TGTGCCAGCTCACCACAATACGGGAGGGAGACCCAGTACTTC
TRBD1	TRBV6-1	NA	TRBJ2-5	CASSPGQGQETQYF	TGTGCCAGCAGTCCTGGACAGGGGCAAGAGACCCAGTACTTC
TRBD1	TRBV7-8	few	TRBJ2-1	CASSLAFLGTGAYNEQFF	TGTGCCAGCAGCTTAGCGTTTCTAGGGACAGGGGCTTACAATGAGCAGTTCTTC
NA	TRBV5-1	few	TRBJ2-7	CASSFNAGNNYEQYF	TGCGCCAGCAGCTTTAATGCGGGGAACAATTACGAGCAGTACTTC
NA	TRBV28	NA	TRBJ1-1	CASSLGGRRTEAFF	TGTGCCAGCAGTTTAGGAGGTCGGAGGACTGAAGCTTTCTTT
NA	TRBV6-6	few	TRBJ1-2	CASSDYGTNYGYTF	TGTGCCAGCAGTGATTACGGGACTAACTATGGCTACACCTTC